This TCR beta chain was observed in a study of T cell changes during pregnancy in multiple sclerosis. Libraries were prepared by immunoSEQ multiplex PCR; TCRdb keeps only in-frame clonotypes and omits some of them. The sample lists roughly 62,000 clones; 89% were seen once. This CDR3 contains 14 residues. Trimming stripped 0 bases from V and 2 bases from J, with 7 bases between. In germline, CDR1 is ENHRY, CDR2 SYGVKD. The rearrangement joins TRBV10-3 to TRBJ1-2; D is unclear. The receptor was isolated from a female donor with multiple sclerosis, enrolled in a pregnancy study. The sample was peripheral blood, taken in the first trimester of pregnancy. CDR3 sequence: CAISESGVNYGYTF. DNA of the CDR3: TGTGCCATCAGTGAGTCCGGGGTCAACTATGGCTACACCTTC.